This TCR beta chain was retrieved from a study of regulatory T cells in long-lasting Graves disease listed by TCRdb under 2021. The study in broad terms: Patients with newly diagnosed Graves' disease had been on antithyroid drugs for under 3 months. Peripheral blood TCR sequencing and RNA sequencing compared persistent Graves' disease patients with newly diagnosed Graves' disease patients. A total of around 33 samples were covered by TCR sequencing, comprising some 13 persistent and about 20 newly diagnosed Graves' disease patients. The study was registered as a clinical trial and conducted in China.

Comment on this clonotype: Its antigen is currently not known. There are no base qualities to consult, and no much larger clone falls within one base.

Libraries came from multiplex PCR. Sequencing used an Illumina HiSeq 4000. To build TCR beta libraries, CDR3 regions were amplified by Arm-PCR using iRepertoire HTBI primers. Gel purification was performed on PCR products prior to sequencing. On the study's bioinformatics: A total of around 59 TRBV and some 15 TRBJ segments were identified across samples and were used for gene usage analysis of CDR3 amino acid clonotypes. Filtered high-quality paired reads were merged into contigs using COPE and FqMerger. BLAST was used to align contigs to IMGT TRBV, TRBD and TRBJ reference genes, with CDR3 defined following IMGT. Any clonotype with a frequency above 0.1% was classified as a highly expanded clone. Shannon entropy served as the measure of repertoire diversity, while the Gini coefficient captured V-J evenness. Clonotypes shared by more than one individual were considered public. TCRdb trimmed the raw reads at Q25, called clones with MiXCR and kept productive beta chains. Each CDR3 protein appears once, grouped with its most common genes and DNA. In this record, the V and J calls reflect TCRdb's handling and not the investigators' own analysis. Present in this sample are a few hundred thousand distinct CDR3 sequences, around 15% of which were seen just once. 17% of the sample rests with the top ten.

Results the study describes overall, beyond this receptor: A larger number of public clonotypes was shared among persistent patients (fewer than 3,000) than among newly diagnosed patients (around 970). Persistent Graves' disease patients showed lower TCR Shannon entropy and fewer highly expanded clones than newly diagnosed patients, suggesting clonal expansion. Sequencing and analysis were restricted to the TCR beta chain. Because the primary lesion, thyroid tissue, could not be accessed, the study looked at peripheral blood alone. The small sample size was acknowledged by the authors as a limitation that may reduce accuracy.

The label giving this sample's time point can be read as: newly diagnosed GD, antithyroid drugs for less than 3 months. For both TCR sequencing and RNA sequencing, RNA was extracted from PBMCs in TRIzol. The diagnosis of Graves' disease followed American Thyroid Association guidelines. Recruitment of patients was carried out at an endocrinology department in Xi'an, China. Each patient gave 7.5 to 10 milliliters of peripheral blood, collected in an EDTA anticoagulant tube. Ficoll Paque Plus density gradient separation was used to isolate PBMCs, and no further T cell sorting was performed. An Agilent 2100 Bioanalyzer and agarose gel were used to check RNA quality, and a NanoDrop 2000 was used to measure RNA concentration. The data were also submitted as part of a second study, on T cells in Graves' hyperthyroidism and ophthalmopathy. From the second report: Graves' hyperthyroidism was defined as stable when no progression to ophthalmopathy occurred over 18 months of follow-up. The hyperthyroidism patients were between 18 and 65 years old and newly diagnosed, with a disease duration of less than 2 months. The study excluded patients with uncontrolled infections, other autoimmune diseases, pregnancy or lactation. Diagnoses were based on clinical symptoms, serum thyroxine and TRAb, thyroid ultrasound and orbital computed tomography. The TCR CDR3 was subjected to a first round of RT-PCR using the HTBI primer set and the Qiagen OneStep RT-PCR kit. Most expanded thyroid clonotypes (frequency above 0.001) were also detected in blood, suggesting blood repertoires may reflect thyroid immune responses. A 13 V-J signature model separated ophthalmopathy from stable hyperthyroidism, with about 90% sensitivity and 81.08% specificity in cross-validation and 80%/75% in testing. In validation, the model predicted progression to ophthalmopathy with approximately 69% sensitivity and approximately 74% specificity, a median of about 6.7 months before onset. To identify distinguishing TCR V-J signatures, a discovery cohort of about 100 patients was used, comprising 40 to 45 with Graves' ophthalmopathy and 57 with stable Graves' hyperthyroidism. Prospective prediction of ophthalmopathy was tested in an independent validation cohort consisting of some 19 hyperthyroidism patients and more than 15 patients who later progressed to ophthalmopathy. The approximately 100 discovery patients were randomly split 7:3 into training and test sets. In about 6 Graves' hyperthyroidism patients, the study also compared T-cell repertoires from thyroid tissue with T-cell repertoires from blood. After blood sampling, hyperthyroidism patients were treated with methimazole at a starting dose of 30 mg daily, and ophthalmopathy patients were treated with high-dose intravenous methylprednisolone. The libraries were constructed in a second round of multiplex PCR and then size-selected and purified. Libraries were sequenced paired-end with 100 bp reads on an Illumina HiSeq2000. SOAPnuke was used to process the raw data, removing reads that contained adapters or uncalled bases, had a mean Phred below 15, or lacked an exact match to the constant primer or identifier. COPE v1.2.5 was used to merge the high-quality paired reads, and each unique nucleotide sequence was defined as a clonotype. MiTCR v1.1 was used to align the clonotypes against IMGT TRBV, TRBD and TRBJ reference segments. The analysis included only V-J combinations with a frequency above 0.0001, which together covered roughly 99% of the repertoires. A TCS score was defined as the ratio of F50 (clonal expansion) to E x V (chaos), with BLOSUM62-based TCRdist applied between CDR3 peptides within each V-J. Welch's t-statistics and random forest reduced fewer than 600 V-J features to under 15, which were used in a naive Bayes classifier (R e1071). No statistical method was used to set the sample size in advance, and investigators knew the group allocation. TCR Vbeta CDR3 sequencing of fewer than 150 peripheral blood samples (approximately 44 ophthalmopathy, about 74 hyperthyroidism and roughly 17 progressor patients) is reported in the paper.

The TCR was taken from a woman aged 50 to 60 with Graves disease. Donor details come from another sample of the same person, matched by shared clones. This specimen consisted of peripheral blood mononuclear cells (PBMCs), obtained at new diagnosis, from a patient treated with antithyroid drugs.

The DNA reads TGTGCCAGTAGTCCTGACAGGGGTGCAACTTTAGGCTCTGGGGCCAACGTCCTGACTTTC. This yields the protein CASSPDRGATLGSGANVLTF. The rearranged chain carries TRBV19 and TRBJ2-6, with 8 middle bases fitting TRBD1. The germline V gene encodes CDR1 LNHDA and CDR2 SQIVND (reference sequence). From its cysteine to its phenylalanine, the CDR3 spans 20 amino acids. Here the CDR3 DNA is all that survives: 60 bases in frame from base 1. Clipping removes 5 bases from V and 0 bases from J, with 15 as the unmatched junction base count.